This T cell receptor beta chain was recovered during a study of T-cell memory formation after mild COVID-19. TCRdb itself ran the 5' RACE reads through MiXCR, one entry per CDR3 protein. Of almost 350,000 distinct CDR3 sequences in the sample, around a fifth were seen once. Trimming stripped 4 bases from V and 5 bases from J, with 13 bases between. Germline CDR1 and CDR2: ENHRY and SYGVKD. The CDR3 has 14 amino acids. The rearrangement uses TRBV10-3 and TRBJ2-3; D possibly uses TRBD1 or TRBD2 (5 bases each). The TCR was taken from a man between 18 and 35 years old who had mild COVID-19 (a few samples of this study predate the infection). Cell type and time point are not known. The sample taken for sequencing was PBMCs or a T cell subset sorted from them (not recorded which). DNA of the CDR3: TGTGCCATCAGTGCCGGGACCTCGGGAGATACGCAGTATTTT. This gives the protein CAISAGTSGDTQYF.